This entry is about one T cell receptor (beta chain). The data are from a study of control samples from healthy donors and cancer patients. The CDR3 is made up of 16 amino acids. CDR1 is MNHEY, CDR2 SMNVEV, per germline (reference sequence). Between the trimmed V and J ends, which lost 3 bases and 5 bases, there was a span of 16 bases. Repertoires were generated with immunoSEQ multiplex PCR, while TCRdb's copy carries only in-frame clones and drops some. The sample includes about 120,000 clones, roughly nine tenths of them seen just once. The sample comprised blood. The chain uses TRBV27 and TRBJ2-2, with a possible D match to TRBD1 (6 bases). This TCR was recovered from a woman between 18 and 29 years old in good health. The CDR3 region has the DNA TGTGCCAGCAGTTTGGGCCAGGGGCTGGGGACCGGGGAGCTGTTTTTT. Its translation: CASSLGQGLGTGELFF.